Listed below are T cell receptor beta chains from one sample, sequenced in a study of T cell repertoires in cytomegalovirus infection. Their target antigens are unknown. Via MiXCR, TCRdb re-called the reads, giving one row per CDR3 protein. The sample lists roughly 340,000 distinct CDR3 sequences, about 27% occurring once. Material: cultured PBMCs, obtained from culture after CMV antigen stimulation. The receptor set was obtained from a human donor in good health (CMV status not recorded). Some clones in this sample may be carry-over from other donors' samples. CDR3s include the opening cysteine and the closing phenylalanine or tryptophan.

J	V	CDR3
TRBJ2-1	TRBV7-3	CASSFGGATNEQFF
TRBJ2-3	TRBV6-6	CASSYSIVKDTQYF
TRBJ1-2	TRBV7-6	CASSLAGQGNGYTF
TRBJ2-5	TRBV27	CASGLTGRETQYF
TRBJ2-7	TRBV6-4	CASLPTAHSYEQYF
TRBJ2-7	TRBV23-1	CASRDRGRERYEQYF
TRBJ2-7	TRBV14	CASSQLKWDREIHEQYF
TRBJ2-3	TRBV5-4	CASSGGFTTNTDTQYF
TRBJ2-1	TRBV6-2/TRBV6-3	CASSYGGTRVEQFF
TRBJ2-3	TRBV6-1	CASILRPDLSTQYF
TRBJ1-3	TRBV2	CASTNREGNTIYF
TRBJ2-3	TRBV19	CASSDWGLAEDTDTQYF
TRBJ2-1	TRBV6-2/TRBV6-3	CASSHPLAGDHHEQFF
TRBJ2-1	TRBV10-2	CASSDISQTLYDEQFF
TRBJ1-2	TRBV6-5	CASSYDSHYGYTF
TRBJ1-5	TRBV18	CASSPGARDQPQHF
TRBJ1-5	TRBV12-3/TRBV12-4	CASTLSGDRNQPQHF
TRBJ2-2	TRBV19	CASIRSGTGELFF
TRBJ2-5	TRBV7-6	CASSPSSGTSLQTQYF
TRBJ2-5	TRBV4-1	CASSQIGTGKETQYF
TRBJ2-7	TRBV6-6	CASSTGLAPEQYF
TRBJ1-2	TRBV20-1	CSAGSGQGRGYTF
TRBJ2-7	TRBV11-3	CASSPDRLSYEQYF
TRBJ1-3	TRBV12-3/TRBV12-4	CASSLSGNTIYF
TRBJ2-7	TRBV28	CASSSPGTKSSYEQYF
TRBJ2-7	TRBV7-8	CASSGGTGGHEQYF
TRBJ2-3	TRBV20-1	CSAGDLSSTDTQYF
TRBJ2-7	TRBV12-3/TRBV12-4	CASSNFGEQYF
TRBJ2-7	TRBV11-2	CASSLVSDSSYEQYF
TRBJ1-5	TRBV6-1	CASSGFQPQHF
TRBJ1-2	TRBV12-3/TRBV12-4	CASRGTSYGYTF
TRBJ1-3	TRBV4-2	CASSQVGNTIYF
TRBJ2-3	TRBV12-3/TRBV12-4	CASRIGGSTDTQYF
TRBJ1-5	TRBV6-1	CASRGFEGFNQPQHF
TRBJ2-1	TRBV20-1	CSAVSGRALGEQFF
TRBJ2-7	TRBV27	CASTLRAGGAYEQYF
TRBJ2-7	TRBV7-9	CASSLRLGGYYYEQYF
TRBJ2-1	TRBV5-4	CASSTRQGGYNEQFF
TRBJ1-2	TRBV7-9	CASSRTFTGGLFSDGYTF
TRBJ1-2	TRBV5-4	CASSLPGQGAQGYTF
TRBJ1-3	TRBV7-9	CASSLTYRGESGNTIYF
TRBJ1-4	TRBV27	CASSFESTGLNEKLFF
TRBJ2-7	TRBV7-6	CASSFTGTGDPYEQYF
TRBJ2-5	TRBV3-1	CASSQRGTSGDQETQYF
TRBJ1-4	TRBV7-2	CASSLAQVDQLFF
TRBJ2-5	TRBV6-2/TRBV6-3	CASSNDRGRAETQYF
TRBJ1-1	TRBV12-5	CASGLSGGFNTEAFF
TRBJ1-1	TRBV18	CASSPSPGRGTEAFF
TRBJ1-5	TRBV7-2	CASSSGGGLDQPQHF